This T cell receptor beta chain was sequenced during a study of cytomegalovirus exposure and HLA in healthy donors. The CDR3 contains 14 residues. Germline assignment: CDR1 MDHEN and CDR2 SYDVKM. Remarks on this clone: Its target is not known. A read error may produce the germline difference seen at one junction end.

Overall study findings and caveats: Association of a missense DCLRE1C variant with TCR beta V- and J-gene trimming was reported in a later analysis.

This PCR relied on a set of 60 Vbeta primers and 13 Jbeta primers. TCRdb keeps only in-frame clones here, not all; method: immunoSEQ multiplex PCR. The data contain under 150,000 clones, around three quarters of them seen just once; the ten biggest clones take up 2.5% to 3.5%. The genes are TRBV28 and TRBJ2-7; D might be TRBD1 (6 bases). The sequence came from a man between 40 and 49 years old in good health and CMV-seropositive. Sequenced: PBMCs. In DNA form, the CDR3 reads TGTGCCAGCAGTTCCCACGGACAGTTCTACGAGCGGTACTTC. It codes for CASSSHGQFYERYF.